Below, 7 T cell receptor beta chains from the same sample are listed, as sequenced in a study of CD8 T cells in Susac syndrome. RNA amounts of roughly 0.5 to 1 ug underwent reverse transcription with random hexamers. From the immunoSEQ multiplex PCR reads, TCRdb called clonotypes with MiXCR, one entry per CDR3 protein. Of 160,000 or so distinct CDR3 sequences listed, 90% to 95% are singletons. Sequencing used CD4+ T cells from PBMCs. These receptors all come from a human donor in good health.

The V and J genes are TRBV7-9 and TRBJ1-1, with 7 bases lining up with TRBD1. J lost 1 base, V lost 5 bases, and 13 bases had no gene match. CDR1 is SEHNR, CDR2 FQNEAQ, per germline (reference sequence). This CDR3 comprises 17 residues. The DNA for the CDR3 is TGTGCCAGCAGCCCCCTCCGGGACAGCAACCAGAACACTGAAGCTTTCTTT. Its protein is CASSPLRDSNQNTEAFF.

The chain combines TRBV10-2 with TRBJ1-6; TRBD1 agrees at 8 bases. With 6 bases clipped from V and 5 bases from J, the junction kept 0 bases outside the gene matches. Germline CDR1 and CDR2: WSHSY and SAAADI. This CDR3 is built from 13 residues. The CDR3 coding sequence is TGCGCCAGCAGGGACAGGGATAATTCACCCCTCCACTTT. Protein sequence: CASRDRDNSPLHF.

CDR3 bases: TGTGCCAGCAGGCCGGGACTCGCTGTTAACACCGGGGAGCTGTTTTTT. Its translation: CASRPGLAVNTGELFF. The J gene is TRBJ2-2, the V gene TRBV12-3 or TRBV12-4; maybe TRBD2 (6 bases). V lost 6 bases and J lost 2, with 16 bases in between. This CDR3 spans 16 amino acids.

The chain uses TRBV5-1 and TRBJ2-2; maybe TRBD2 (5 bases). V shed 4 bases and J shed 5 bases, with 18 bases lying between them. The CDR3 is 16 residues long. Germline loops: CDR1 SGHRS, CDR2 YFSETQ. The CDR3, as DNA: TGCGCCAGCAGCCCCCGGTTGGGGAGTGATACCGGGGAGCTGTTTTTT. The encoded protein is CASSPRLGSDTGELFF.

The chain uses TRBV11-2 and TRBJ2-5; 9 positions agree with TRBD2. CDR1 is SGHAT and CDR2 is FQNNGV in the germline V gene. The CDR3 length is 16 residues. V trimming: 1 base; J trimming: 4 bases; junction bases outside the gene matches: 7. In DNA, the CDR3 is TGTGCCAGCAGCTTAGGGGGCGGGGGGGCCTCAGAGACCCAGTACTTC. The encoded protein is CASSLGGGGASETQYF. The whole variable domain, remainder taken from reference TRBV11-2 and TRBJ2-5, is EAGVAQSPRYKIIEKRQSVAFWCNPISGHATLYWYQQILGQGPKLLIQFQNNGVVDDSQLPKDRFSAERLKGVDSTLKIQPAKLEDSAVYLCASSLGGGGASETQYFGPGTRLLVL.

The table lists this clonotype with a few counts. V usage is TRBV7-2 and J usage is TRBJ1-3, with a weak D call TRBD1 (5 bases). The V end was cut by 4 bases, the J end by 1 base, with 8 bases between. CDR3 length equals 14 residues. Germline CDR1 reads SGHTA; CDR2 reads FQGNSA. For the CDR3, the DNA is TGTGCCAGCAGCTCCCAGGGTTCTGGAAACACCATATATTTT. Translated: CASSSQGSGNTIYF.

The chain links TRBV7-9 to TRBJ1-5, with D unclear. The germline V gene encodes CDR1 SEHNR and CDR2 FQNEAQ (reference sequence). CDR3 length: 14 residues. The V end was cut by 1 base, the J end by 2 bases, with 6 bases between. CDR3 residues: CASSLGSGNQPQHF. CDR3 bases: TGTGCCAGCAGCTTAGGCAGTGGCAATCAGCCCCAGCATTTT.